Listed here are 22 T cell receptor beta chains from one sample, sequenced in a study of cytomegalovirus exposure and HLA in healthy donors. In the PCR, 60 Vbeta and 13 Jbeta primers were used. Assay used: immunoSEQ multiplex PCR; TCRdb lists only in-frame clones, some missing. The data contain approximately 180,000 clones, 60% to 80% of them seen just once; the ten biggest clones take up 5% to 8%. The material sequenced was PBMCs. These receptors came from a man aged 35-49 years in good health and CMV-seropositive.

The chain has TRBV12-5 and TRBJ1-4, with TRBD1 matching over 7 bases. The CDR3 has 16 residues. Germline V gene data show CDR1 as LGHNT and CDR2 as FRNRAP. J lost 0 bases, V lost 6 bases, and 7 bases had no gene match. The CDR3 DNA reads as TGTGCTAGTGGCGTTACAGGGGCTGCAACTAATGAAAAACTGTTTTTT. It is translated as CASGVTGAATNEKLFF.

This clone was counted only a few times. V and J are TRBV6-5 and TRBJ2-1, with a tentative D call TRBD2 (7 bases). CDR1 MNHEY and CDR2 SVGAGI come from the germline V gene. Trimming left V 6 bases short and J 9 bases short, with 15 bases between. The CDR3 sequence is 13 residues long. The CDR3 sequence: CASRGGEVGEQFF. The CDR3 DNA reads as TGTGCCAGCAGAGGGGGGGAAGTCGGTGAGCAGTTCTTC.

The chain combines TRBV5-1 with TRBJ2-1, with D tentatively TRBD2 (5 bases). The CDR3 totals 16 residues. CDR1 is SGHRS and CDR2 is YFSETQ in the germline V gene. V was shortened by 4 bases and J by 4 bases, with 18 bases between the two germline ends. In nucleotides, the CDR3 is TGCGCCAGCAGCCCCGAGGCGAGCGGTTCGTACAATGAGCAGTTCTTC. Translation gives CASSPEASGSYNEQFF.

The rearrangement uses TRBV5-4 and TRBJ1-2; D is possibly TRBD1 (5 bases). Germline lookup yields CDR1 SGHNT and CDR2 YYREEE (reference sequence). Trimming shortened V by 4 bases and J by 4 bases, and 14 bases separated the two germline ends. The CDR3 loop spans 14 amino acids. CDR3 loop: CASSPYPGGYGYTF. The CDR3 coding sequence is TGTGCCAGCAGCCCTTACCCGGGGGGCTATGGCTACACCTTC.

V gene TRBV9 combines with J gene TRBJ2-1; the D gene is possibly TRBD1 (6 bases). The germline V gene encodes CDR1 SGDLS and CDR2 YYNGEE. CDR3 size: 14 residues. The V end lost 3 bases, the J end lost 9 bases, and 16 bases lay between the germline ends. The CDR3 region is CASSDRARGGEQFF. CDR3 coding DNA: TGTGCCAGCAGCGACCGGGCCAGGGGTGGTGAGCAGTTCTTC.

In DNA form, the CDR3 reads TGTGCCAGCAGCCTGAGGACTAGCGGGATAACCGGGGAGCTGTTTTTT. This encodes CASSLRTSGITGELFF. J is TRBJ2-2 and V is TRBV7-2, with TRBD2 matching 12 bases. V trimming: 5 bases; J trimming: 5 bases; junction bases outside the gene matches: 6. Looked up from germline, CDR1 is SGHTA and CDR2 is FQGNSA. The CDR3 spans 16 residues.

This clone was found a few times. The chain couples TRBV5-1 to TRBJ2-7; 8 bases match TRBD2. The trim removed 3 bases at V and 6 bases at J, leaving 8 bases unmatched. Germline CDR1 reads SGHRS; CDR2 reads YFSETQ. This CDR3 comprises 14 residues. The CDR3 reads CASSSGGTRSEQYF. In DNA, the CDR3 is TGCGCCAGCAGCTCCGGGGGGACTAGAAGCGAGCAGTACTTC.

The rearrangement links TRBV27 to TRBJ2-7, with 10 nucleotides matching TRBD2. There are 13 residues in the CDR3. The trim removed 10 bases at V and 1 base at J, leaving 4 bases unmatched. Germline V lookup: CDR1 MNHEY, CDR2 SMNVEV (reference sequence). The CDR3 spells CATRTSGSYEQYF. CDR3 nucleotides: TGTGCCACTCGGACTAGCGGTTCCTACGAGCAGTACTTC.

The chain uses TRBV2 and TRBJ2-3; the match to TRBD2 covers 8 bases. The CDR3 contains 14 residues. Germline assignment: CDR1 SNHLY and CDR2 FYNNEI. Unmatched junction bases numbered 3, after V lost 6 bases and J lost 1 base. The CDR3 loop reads CASRRAGGTDTQYF. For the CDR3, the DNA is TGTGCCAGCAGGCGAGCGGGAGGCACAGATACGCAGTATTTT.

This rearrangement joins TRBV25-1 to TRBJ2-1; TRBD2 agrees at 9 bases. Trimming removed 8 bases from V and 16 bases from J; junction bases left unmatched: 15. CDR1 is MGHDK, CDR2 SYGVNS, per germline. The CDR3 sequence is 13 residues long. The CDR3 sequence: CASEFLAREGLFF. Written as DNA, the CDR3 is TGTGCCAGCGAATTCTTGGCGCGGGAGGGCCTCTTCTTC.

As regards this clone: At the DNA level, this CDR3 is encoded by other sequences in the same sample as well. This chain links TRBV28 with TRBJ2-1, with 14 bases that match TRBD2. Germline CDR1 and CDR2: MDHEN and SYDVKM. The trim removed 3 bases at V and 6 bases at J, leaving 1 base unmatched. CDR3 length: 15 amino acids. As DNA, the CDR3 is TGTGCCAGCAGTTTCGGACTAGCGGGAGGCAATGAGCAGTTCTTC. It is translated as CASSFGLAGGNEQFF.

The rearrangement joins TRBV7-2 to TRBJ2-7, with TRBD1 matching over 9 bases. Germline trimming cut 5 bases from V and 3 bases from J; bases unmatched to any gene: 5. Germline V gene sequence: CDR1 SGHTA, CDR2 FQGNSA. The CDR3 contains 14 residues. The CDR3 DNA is TGTGCCAGCAGCCGGGACAGGGACCTCTACGAGCAGTACTTC. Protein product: CASSRDRDLYEQYF. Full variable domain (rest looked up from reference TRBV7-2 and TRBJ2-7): GAGVSQSPSNKVTEKGKDVELRCDPISGHTALYWYRQSLGQGLEFLIYFQGNSAPDKSGLPSDRFSAERTGGSVSTLTIQRTQQEDSAVYLCASSRDRDLYEQYFGPGTRLTVT.

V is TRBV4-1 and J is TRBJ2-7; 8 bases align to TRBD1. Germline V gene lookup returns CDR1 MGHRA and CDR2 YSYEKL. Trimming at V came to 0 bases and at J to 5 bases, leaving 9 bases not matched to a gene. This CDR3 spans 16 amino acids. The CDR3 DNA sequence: TGCGCCAGCAGCCAAGAGCTTCGGCAGGGGGCAAACGAGCAGTACTTC. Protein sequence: CASSQELRQGANEQYF.

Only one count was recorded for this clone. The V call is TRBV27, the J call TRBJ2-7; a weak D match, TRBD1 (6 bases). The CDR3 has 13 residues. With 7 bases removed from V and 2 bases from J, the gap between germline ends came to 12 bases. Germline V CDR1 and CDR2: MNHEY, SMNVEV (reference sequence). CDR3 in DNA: TGTGCCAGCACCCCGACAGGAACCTACGAGCAGTACTTC. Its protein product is CASTPTGTYEQYF.

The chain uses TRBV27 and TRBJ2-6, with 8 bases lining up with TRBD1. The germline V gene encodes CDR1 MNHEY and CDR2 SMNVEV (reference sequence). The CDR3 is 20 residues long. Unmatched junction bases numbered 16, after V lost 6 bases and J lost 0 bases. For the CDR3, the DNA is TGTGCCAGCAGGCCTGCAGGGGGACAGGAGACTAACTCTGGGGCCAACGTCCTGACTTTC. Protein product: CASRPAGGQETNSGANVLTF.

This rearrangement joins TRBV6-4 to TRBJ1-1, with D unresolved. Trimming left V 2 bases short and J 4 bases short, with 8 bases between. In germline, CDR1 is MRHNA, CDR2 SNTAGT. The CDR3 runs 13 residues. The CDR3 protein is CASSDPPSTEAFF. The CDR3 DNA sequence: TGTGCCAGCAGTGACCCTCCTTCCACTGAAGCTTTCTTT.

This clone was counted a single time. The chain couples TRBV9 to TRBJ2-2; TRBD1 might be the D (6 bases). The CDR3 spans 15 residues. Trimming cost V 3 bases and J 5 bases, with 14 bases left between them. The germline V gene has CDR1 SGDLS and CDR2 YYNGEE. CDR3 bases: TGTGCCAGCAGCGCGCAGGGGCTAGGTACCGGGGAGCTGTTTTTT. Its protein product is CASSAQGLGTGELFF.

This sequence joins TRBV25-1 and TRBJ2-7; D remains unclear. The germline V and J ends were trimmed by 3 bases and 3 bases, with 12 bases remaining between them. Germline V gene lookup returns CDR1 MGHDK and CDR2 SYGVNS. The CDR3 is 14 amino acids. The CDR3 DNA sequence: TGTGCCAGCAGTGACCGCTCTTACAGCTACGAGCAGTACTTC. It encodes CASSDRSYSYEQYF.

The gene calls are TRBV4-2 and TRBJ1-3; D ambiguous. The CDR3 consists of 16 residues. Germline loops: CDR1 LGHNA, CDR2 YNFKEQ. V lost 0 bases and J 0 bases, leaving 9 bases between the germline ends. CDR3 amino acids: CASSQERASSGNTIYF. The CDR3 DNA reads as TGTGCCAGCAGCCAAGAGAGGGCCTCCTCTGGAAACACCATATATTTT.

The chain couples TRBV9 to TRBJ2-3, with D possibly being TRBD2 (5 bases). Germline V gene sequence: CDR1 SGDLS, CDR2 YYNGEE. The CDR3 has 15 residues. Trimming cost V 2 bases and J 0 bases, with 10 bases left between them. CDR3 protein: CASSVSGLSTDTQYF. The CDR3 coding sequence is TGTGCCAGCAGCGTCTCCGGACTTAGCACAGATACGCAGTATTTT.

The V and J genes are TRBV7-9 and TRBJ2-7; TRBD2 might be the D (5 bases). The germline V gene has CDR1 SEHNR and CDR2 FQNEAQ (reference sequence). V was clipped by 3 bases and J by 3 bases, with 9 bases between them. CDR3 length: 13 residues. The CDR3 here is CASSFTSGYEQYF. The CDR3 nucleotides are TGTGCCAGCAGCTTTACTAGTGGCTACGAGCAGTACTTC.

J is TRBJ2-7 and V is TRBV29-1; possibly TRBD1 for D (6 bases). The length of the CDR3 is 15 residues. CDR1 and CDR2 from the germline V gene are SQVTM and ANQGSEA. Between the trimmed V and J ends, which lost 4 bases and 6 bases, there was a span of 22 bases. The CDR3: CSVAIAPGDQREQYF. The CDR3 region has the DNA TGCAGCGTTGCGATTGCTCCAGGGGACCAGCGCGAGCAGTACTTC.